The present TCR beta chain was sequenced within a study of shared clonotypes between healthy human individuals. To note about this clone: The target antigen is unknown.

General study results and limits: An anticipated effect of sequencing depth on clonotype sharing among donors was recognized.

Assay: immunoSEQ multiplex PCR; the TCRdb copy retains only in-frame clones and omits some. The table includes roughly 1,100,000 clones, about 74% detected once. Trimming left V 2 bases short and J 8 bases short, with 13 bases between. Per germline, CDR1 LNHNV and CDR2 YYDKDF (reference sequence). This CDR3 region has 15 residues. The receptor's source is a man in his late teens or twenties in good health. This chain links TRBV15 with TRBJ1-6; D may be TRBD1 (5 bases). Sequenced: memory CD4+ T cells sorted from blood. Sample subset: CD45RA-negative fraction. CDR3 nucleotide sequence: TGTGCCACCAGCAGACAGGGTGGTAGGGATTCACCCCTCCACTTT. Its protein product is CATSRQGGRDSPLHF. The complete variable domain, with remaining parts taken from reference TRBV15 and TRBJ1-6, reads DAMVIQNPRYQVTQFGKPVTLSCSQTLNHNVMYWYQQKSSQAPKLLFHYYDKDFNNEADTPDNFQSRRPNTSFCFLDIRSPGLGDTAMYLCATSRQGGRDSPLHFGNGTRLTVT.